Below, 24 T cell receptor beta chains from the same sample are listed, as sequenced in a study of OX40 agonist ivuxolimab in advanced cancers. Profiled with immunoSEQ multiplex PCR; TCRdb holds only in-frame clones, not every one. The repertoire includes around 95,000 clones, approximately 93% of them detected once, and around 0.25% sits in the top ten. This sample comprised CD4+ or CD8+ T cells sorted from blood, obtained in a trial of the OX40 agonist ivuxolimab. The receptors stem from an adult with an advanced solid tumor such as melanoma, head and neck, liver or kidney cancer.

This CDR3 is CASTRVGRGREMHGYTF. The CDR3 DNA reads TGCGCCAGCACCCGAGTGGGCAGGGGGCGCGAGATGCATGGCTACACCTTC. The chain uses TRBV5-1 and TRBJ1-2; TRBD1 matches at 8 bases. The ends lost 6 bases at V and 6 bases at J; junction bases unmatched: 19. There are 17 residues in the CDR3. CDR1 and CDR2 (germline): SGHRS, YFSETQ.

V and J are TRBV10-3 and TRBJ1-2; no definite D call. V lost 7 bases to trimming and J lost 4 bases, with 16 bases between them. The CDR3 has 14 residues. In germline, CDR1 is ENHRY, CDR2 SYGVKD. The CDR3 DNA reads TGTGCCATCACCCAAGATCCGGACTCCTATGGCTACACCTTC. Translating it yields CAITQDPDSYGYTF.

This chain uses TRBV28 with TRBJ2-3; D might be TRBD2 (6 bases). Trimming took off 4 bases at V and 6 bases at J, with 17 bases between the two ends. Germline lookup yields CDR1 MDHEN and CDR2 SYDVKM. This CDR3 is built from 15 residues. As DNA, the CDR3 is TGTGCCAGCAGTTCGACTGTACCGCTAGCGGATACGCAGTATTTT. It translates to CASSSTVPLADTQYF.

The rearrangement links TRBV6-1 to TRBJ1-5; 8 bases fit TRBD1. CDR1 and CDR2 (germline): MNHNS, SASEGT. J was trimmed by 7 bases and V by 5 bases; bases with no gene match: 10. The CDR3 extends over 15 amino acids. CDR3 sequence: CASSIGGTGRQPQHF. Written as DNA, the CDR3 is TGTGCCAGCAGTATAGGCGGGACAGGAAGACAGCCCCAGCATTTT.

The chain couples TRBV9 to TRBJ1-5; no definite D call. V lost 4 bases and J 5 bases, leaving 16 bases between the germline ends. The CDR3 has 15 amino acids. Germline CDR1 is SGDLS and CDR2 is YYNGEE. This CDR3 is CASSLYPTSDQPQHF. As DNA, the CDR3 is TGTGCCAGCAGCCTGTACCCCACCTCCGATCAGCCCCAGCATTTT.

This chain's CDR3 is CASIGTGTVSGNTIYF. Here the CDR3 DNA reads TGTGCCAGCATCGGGACCGGTACGGTCTCTGGAAACACCATATATTTT. V usage is TRBV28 and J usage is TRBJ1-3, with D perhaps matching TRBD1 (5 bases). The CDR3 loop spans 16 amino acids. V was clipped by 7 bases and J by 0 bases, with 16 bases between them. CDR1 and CDR2 (germline): MDHEN, SYDVKM.

CDR3 in amino acids: CALLRGGQFF. For the CDR3, the DNA is TGTGCCTTACTTCGGGGGGGCCAGTTCTTC. This chain connects TRBV30 to TRBJ2-1; 8 bases match TRBD2. The CDR3 runs 10 residues. Germline V gene data show CDR1 as GTSNPN and CDR2 as SVGIG (reference sequence). V lost 7 bases, J lost 13 bases, and 6 bases stayed unmatched.

As DNA, the CDR3 is TGTGCCAGTAGCACGGGACAGGGGGCATATCAGCCCCAGCATTTT. Its protein product is CASSTGQGAYQPQHF. This chain uses TRBV19 with TRBJ1-5; 12 bases map to TRBD1. The length of the CDR3 is 15 residues. Trimming removed 6 bases from V and 5 bases from J; junction bases left unmatched: 5. Germline assignment: CDR1 LNHDA and CDR2 SQIVND (reference sequence).

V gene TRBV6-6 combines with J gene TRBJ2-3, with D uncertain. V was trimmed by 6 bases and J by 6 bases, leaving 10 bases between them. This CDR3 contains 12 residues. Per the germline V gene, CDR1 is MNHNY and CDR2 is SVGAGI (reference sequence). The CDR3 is CASSPMSDTQYF. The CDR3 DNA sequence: TGTGCCAGCAGCCCCATGAGCGATACGCAGTATTTT.

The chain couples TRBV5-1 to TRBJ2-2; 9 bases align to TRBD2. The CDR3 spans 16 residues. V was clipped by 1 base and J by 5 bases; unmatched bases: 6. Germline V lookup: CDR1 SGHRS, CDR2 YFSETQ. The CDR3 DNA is TGCGCCAGCAGCTTGTCTCCTAGCGGGATTACCGGGGAGCTGTTTTTT. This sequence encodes CASSLSPSGITGELFF.

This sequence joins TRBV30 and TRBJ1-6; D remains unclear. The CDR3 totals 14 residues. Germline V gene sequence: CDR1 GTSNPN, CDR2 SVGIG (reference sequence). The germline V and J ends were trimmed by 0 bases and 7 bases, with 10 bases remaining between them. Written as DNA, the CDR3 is TGTGCCTGGAGTGTGAGGCAGTTAAATTCACCCCTCCACTTT. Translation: CAWSVRQLNSPLHF.

CDR3 loop: CASSFGSGRITDTQYF. The CDR3 coding sequence is TGTGCCAGCAGTTTTGGGAGCGGGAGGATCACAGATACGCAGTATTTT. The rearrangement uses TRBV28 and TRBJ2-3; 9 bases line up with TRBD2. The CDR3 has 16 amino acids. Germline V gene sequence: CDR1 MDHEN, CDR2 SYDVKM. The V gene end was trimmed by 3 bases and the J gene end by 2 bases; junction bases not matched to a gene: 6.

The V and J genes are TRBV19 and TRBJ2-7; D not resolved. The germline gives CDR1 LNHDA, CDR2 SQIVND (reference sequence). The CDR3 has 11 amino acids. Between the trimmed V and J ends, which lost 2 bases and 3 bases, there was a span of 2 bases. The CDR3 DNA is TGTGCCAGTAGTATATACTACGAGCAGTACTTC. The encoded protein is CASSIYYEQYF.

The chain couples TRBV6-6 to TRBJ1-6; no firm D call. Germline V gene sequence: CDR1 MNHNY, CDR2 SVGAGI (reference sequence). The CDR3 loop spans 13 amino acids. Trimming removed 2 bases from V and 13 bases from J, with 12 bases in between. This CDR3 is CASSYEGRSPLHF. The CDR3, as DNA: TGTGCCAGCAGTTACGAGGGCCGCAGCCCCCTCCACTTT.

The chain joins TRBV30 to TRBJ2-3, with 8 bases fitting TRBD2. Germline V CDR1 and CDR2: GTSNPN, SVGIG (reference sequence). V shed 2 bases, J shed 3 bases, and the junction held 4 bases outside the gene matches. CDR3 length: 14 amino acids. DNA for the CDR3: TGTGCCTGGAGTCCGGGAGGGCCTACAGATACGCAGTATTTT. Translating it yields CAWSPGGPTDTQYF. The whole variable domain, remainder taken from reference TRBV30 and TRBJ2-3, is SQTIHQWPATLVQPVGSPLSLECTVEGTSNPNLYWYRQAAGRGLQLLFYSVGIGQISSEVPQNLSASRPQDRQFILSSKKLLLSDSGFYLCAWSPGGPTDTQYFGPGTRLTVL.

CDR3 amino acids: CANLRLSRLAGQGNEQFF. The CDR3 bases are TGTGCCAACCTACGACTGAGCCGGCTAGCGGGACAGGGTAATGAGCAGTTCTTC. The chain carries TRBV21-1 and TRBJ2-1. TRBV21-1 is listed as a pseudogene. The CDR3 is made up of 18 amino acids.

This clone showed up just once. The CDR3 is CASSEGLAGEVDEQFF. CDR3 nucleotide sequence: TGTGCCAGCAGCGAGGGACTAGCGGGGGAAGTCGATGAGCAGTTCTTC. J is TRBJ2-1 and V is TRBV7-2; 14 positions match TRBD2. Trimming took 5 bases from V and 8 from J; bases not matched to a gene: 8. This CDR3 spans 16 amino acids. Germline-derived CDR1 and CDR2 are SGHTA and FQGNSA.

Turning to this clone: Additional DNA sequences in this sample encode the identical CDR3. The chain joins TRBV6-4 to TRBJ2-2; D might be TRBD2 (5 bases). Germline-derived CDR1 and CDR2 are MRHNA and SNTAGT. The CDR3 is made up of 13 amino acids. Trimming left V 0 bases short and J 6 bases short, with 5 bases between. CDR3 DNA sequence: TGTGCCAGCAGTGACTCACTAGCCGGGGAGCTGTTTTTT. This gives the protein CASSDSLAGELFF.

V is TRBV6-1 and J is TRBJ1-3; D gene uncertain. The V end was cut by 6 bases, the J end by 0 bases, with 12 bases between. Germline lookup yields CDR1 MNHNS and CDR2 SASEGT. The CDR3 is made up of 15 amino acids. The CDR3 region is CASRPDGSSGNTIYF. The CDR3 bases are TGTGCCAGCAGACCGGACGGAAGCTCTGGAAACACCATATATTTT.

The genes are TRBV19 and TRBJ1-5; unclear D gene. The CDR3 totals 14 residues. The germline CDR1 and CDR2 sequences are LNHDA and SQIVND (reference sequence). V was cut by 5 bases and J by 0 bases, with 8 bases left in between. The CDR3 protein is CASSWWDSNQPQHF. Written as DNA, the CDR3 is TGTGCCAGTAGTTGGTGGGATAGCAATCAGCCCCAGCATTTT.

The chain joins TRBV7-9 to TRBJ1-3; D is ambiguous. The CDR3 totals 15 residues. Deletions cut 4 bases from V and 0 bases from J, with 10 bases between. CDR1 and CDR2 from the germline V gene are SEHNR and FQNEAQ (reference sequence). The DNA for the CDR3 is TGTGCCAGCAGCTCTCGCCGGCTCTCTGGAAACACCATATATTTT. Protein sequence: CASSSRRLSGNTIYF.

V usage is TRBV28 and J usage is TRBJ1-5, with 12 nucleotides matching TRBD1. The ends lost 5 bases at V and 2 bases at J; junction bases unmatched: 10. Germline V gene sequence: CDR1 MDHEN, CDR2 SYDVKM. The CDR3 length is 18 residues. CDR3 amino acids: CASSPGQGAAEGNQPQHF. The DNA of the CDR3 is TGTGCCAGCAGTCCGGGACAGGGGGCCGCAGAGGGCAATCAGCCCCAGCATTTT.

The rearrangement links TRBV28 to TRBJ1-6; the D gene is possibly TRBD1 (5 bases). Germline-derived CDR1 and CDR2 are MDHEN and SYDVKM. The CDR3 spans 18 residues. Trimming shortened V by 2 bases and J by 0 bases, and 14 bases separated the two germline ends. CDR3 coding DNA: TGTGCCAGCAGTTTACTGGGACTTACTCCCTCCTATAATTCACCCCTCCACTTT. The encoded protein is CASSLLGLTPSYNSPLHF. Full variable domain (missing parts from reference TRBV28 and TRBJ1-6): DVKVTQSSRYLVKRTGEKVFLECVQDMDHENMFWYRQDPGLGLRLIYFSYDVKMKEKGDIPEGYSVSREKKERFSLILESASTNQTSMYLCASSLLGLTPSYNSPLHFGNGTRLTVT.

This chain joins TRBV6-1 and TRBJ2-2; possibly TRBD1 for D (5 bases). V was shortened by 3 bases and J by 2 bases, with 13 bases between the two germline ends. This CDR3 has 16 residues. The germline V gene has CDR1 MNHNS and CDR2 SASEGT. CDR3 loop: CASSEQQGPNTGELFF. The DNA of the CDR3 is TGTGCCAGCAGTGAGCAGCAGGGTCCCAACACCGGGGAGCTGTTTTTT.